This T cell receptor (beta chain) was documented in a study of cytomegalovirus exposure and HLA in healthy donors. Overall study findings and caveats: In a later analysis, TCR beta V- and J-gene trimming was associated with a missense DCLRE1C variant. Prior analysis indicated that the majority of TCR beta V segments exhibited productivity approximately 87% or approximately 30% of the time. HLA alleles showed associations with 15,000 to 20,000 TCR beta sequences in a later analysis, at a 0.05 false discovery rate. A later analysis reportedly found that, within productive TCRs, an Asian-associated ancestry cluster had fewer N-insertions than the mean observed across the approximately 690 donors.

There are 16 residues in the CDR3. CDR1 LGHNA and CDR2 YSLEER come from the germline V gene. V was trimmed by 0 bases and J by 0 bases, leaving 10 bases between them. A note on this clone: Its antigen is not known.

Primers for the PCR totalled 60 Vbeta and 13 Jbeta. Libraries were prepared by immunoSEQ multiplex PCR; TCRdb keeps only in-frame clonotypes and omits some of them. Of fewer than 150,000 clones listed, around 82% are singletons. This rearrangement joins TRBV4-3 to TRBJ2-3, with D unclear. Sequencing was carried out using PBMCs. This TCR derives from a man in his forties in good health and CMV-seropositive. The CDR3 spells CASSQDYSSSTDTQYF. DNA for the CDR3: TGCGCCAGCAGCCAAGATTACAGCTCCAGCACAGATACGCAGTATTTT.